The 12 T cell receptor beta chains below come from one sample, sequenced in a study of beta chain features in type 1 diabetes. Their antigen targets remain unknown. Findings and limits, study-wide: TCRB CDR3s were moderately but significantly shorter in Type 1 diabetes patients in all four CD4+ subsets.

The whole isolated RNA underwent reverse transcription, so sequencing captured expressed TCRB transcripts. Assay used: immunoSEQ multiplex PCR; TCRdb lists only in-frame clones, some missing. The table lists 100,000 to 150,000 clones, around 15% of them singletons. The sample comprised central memory CD4+ T cells from blood. These receptors were collected from a man aged 25 to 40 with type 1 diabetes.

This clone has more than one count but fewer than ten. The chain employs TRBV28 and TRBJ1-4; 7 bases fit TRBD1. This CDR3 is built from 14 residues. The V segment lost 4 bases and the J segment 5 bases; nucleotides outside the gene matches: 4. The germline CDR1 and CDR2 sequences are MDHEN and SYDVKM. The CDR3 DNA reads TGTGCCAGCAGTTCGACAGGGCTAAATGAAAAACTGTTTTTT. It specifies CASSSTGLNEKLFF.

This clone was seen a few times. CDR3 sequence: CASSLRASSYNEQFF. The CDR3 bases are TGTGCCAGCAGCTTGAGGGCAAGCTCCTACAATGAGCAGTTCTTC. V usage is TRBV5-4 and J usage is TRBJ2-1; D is undetermined. V was pared by 1 base and J by 0 bases, with 8 bases between. Germline CDR1 SGHNT, CDR2 YYREEE (reference sequence). The CDR3 is made up of 15 amino acids.

The chain is built from TRBV29-1 and TRBJ2-1, with 9 nucleotides matching TRBD2. Germline V gene sequence: CDR1 SQVTM, CDR2 ANQGSEA. V lost 4 bases, J lost 8 bases, and 6 bases stayed unmatched. The CDR3 covers 13 residues. As DNA, the CDR3 is TGCAGCGTTGCGCGGGGGGGCCAAGATGAGCAGTTCTTC. It encodes CSVARGGQDEQFF.

This clone turned up a few times. The V gene is TRBV7-2, the J gene TRBJ1-1, with D possibly being TRBD1 (5 bases). The CDR3 loop spans 16 amino acids. Trimming cost V 5 bases and J 6 bases, with 22 bases left between them. CDR1 and CDR2 from the germline V gene are SGHTA and FQGNSA. In DNA form, the CDR3 reads TGTGCCAGCAGCCCCCTCCAGGGTTGGTTCGGGTCTGAAGCTTTCTTT. It encodes CASSPLQGWFGSEAFF.

This clone showed up just a few times. The gene calls are TRBV5-1 and TRBJ2-3; 7 bases are a match to TRBD1. CDR3 length equals 14 residues. Germline trimming cut 0 bases from V and 4 bases from J; bases unmatched to any gene: 2. Germline loops: CDR1 SGHRS, CDR2 YFSETQ. CDR3 nucleotides: TGCGCCAGCAGCTTGGACAGGGGAGCAGATACGCAGTATTTT. It is translated as CASSLDRGADTQYF.

This clone was seen only a few times. This chain uses TRBV30 with TRBJ2-7; possible D gene TRBD2, 6 bases. Trimming took 1 base from V and 10 from J, leaving 14 bases between them. The CDR3 spans 12 residues. Germline V lookup: CDR1 GTSNPN, CDR2 SVGIG (reference sequence). CDR3 loop: CAWSGGTGIQYF. Written as DNA, the CDR3 is TGTGCCTGGAGTGGCGGGACTGGTATCCAGTACTTC.

The V gene is TRBV9, the J gene TRBJ2-7; TRBD1 or TRBD2 may be the D gene (6 bases each). The CDR3 length is 17 residues. Germline loops: CDR1 SGDLS, CDR2 YYNGEE. V lost 0 bases and J 4 bases, leaving 20 bases between the germline ends. CDR3 bases: TGTGCCAGCAGCGTAGCCCAAGTCTGGGGGGCGCAGTACGAGCAGTACTTC. Encoded protein: CASSVAQVWGAQYEQYF.

This rearrangement joins TRBV9 to TRBJ2-3; TRBD2 is a possible D gene (5 bases). Germline-derived CDR1 and CDR2 are SGDLS and YYNGEE. The CDR3 is 15 residues long. V was clipped by 1 base and J by 2 bases, with 11 bases between them. As DNA, the CDR3 is TGTGCCAGCAGCGTATTCACTAGATCCACAGATACGCAGTATTTT. Its translation: CASSVFTRSTDTQYF.

A few counts support this clone. The chain uses TRBV28 and TRBJ2-2, with a possible D match to TRBD1 (6 bases). The CDR3 has 13 amino acids. CDR1 is MDHEN, CDR2 SYDVKM, per germline. V dropped 4 bases and J dropped 7 bases, with 10 bases sitting between them. In DNA, the CDR3 is TGTGCCAGCAGTTACAGGGTGGTCGGGGAGCTGTTTTTT. Residues: CASSYRVVGELFF.

In its sample, this clone was seen many times. The sample has other DNA sequences that encode this CDR3 too. DNA of the CDR3: TGTGCCAGCAGCTTAACAGGATACAATGAGCAGTTCTTC. This encodes CASSLTGYNEQFF. This chain joins TRBV7-2 and TRBJ2-1, with a possible D match to TRBD1 (5 bases). The CDR3 has 13 amino acids. The V gene's germline CDR1 is SGHTA and CDR2 FQGNSA. V was shortened by 2 bases and J by 4 bases, with 6 bases between the two germline ends.

At least ten counts were recorded for this clone. The V and J genes are TRBV4-3 and TRBJ2-4, with no clear D. Trimming shortened V by 2 bases and J by 5 bases, and 7 bases separated the two germline ends. This CDR3 is built from 13 residues. Germline CDR1 LGHNA, CDR2 YSLEER. CDR3 residues: CASSQSTENIQYF. The CDR3 DNA reads TGCGCCAGCAGCCAATCTACCGAAAACATTCAGTACTTC.

The chain links TRBV18 to TRBJ2-5; D possibly uses TRBD1 or TRBD2 (6 bases each). Germline CDR1 is KGHSH and CDR2 is LQKENI. The V end lost 6 bases, the J end lost 2 bases, and 10 bases lay between the germline ends. This CDR3 has 13 residues. This chain's CDR3 is CASSGGSQETQYF. CDR3 DNA: TGTGCCAGCTCCGGGGGCAGTCAAGAGACCCAGTACTTC.